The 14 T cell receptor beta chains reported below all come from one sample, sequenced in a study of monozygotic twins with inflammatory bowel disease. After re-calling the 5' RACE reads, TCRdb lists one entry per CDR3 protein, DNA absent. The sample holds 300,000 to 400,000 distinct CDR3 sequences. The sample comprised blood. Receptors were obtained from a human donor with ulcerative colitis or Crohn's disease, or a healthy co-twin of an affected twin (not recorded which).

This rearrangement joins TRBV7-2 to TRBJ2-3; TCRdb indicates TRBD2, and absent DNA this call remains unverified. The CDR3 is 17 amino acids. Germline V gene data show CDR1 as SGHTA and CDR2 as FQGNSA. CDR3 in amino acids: CASSRWTSGGPTDTQYF.

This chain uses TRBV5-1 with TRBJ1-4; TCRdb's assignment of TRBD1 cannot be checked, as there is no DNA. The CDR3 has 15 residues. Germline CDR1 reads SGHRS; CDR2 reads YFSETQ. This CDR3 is CASSAQGKGNEKLFF.

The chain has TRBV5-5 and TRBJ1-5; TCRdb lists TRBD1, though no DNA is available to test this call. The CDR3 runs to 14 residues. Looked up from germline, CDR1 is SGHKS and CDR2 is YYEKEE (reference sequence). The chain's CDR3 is CASSGGPNNQPQHF.

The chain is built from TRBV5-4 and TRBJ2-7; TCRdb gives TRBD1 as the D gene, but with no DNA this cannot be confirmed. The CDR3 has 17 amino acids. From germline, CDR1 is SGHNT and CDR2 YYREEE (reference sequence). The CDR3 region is CASSGGQGGTALDEQYF.

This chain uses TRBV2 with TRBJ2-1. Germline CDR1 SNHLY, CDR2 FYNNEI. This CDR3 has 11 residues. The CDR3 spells CASRIQLVEFF. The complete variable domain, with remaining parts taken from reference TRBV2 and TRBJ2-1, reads EPEVTQTPSHQVTQMGQEVILRCVPISNHLYFYWYRQILGQKVEFLVSFYNNEISEKSEIFDDQFSVERPDGSNFTLKIRSTKLEDSAMYFCASRIQLVEFFGPGTRLTVL.

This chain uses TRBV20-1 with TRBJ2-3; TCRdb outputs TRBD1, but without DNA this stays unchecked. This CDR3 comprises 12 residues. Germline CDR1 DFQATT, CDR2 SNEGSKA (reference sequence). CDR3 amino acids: CSASSRGDTQYF.

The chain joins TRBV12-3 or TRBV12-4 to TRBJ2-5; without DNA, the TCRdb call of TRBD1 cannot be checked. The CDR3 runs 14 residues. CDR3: CASSPGGGAETQYF.

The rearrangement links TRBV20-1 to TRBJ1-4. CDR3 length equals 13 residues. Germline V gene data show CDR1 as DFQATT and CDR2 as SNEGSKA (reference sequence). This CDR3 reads CSALILPAGELFF.

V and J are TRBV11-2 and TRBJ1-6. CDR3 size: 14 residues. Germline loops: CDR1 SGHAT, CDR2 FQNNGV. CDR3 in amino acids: CASSLGRDVSPLHF.

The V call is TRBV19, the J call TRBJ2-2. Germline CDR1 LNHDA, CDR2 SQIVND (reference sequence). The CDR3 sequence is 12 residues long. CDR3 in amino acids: CASSRGNGELFF.

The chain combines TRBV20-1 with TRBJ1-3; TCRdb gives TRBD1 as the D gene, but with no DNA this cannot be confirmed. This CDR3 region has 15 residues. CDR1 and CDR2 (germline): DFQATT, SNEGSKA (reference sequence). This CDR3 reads CSARIDRSYGNTIYF.

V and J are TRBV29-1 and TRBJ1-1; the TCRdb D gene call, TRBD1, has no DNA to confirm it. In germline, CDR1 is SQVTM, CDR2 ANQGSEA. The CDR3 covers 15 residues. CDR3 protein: CSAGAGRESYAEAFF.

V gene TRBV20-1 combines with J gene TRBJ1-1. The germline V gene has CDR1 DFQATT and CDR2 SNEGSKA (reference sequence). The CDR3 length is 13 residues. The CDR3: CSARIRVNTEAFF.

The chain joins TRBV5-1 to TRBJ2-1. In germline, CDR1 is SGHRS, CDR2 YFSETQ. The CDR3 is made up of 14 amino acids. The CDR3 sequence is CASSVVGPYNEQFF.